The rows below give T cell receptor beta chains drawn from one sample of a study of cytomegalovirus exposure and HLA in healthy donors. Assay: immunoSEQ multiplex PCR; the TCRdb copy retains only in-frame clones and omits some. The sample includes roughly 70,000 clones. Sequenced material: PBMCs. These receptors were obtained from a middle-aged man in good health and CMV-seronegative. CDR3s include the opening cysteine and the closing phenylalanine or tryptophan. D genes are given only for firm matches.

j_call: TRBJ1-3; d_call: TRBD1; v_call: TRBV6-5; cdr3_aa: CASSLDRSAGNTIYF; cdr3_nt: TGTGCCAGCAGCCTGGACAGGTCAGCAGGAAACACCATATATTTT
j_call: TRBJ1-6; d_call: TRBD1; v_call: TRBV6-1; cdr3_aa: CASTTSGTGISPLHF; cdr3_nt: TGTGCCAGTACGACTTCGGGGACAGGGATATCACCCCTCCACTTT
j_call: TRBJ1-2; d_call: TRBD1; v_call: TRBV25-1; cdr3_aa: CASSGGTGFNYGYTF; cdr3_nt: TGTGCCAGCAGTGGTGGGACAGGATTTAACTATGGCTACACCTTC
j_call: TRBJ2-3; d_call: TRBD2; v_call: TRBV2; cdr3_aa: CASDPSGVSTDTQYF; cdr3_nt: TGTGCCAGCGACCCTAGCGGGGTGAGCACAGATACGCAGTATTTT
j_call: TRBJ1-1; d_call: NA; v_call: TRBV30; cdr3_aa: CAWGDTLNTEAFF; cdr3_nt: TGTGCCTGGGGGGACACGCTGAACACTGAAGCTTTCTTT
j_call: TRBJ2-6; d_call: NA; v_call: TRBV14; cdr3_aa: CASSQRTVSGANVLTF; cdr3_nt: TGTGCCAGCAGCCAAAGGACAGTCTCTGGGGCCAACGTCCTGACTTTC
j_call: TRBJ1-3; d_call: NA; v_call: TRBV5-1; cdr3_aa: CASSLAGSGNTIYF; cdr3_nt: TGCGCCAGCAGCTTGGCCGGCTCTGGAAACACCATATATTTT
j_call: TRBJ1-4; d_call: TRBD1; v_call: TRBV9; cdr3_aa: CASSPRDRTNEKLFF; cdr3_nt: TGTGCCAGCAGCCCACGGGACAGGACTAATGAAAAACTGTTTTTT
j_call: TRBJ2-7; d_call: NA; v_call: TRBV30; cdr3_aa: CAWSVQGGSNEQYF; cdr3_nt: TGTGCCTGGAGTGTACAAGGGGGTTCCAACGAGCAGTACTTC
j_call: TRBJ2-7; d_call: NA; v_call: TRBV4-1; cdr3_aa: CASRGAGRRGNYEQYF; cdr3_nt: TGCGCCAGCAGAGGGGCGGGGCGCCGAGGGAACTACGAGCAGTACTTC
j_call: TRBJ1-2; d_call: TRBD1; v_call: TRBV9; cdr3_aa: CASGGGGGRVNYGYTF; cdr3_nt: TGTGCCAGCGGGGGAGGAGGGGGCAGGGTCAACTATGGCTACACCTTC
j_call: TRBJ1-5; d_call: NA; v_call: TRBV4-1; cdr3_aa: CASSRGGSEPQHF; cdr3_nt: TGCGCCAGCAGCCGCGGGGGATCGGAGCCCCAGCATTTT
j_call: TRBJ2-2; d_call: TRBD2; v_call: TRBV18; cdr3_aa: CASSPLAGANTGELFF; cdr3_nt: TGTGCCAGCTCACCACTAGCGGGGGCGAACACCGGGGAGCTGTTTTTT
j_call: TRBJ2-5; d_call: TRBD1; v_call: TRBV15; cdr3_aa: CATSRRLTGGETQYF; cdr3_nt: TGTGCCACCAGCAGAAGGTTGACAGGGGGGGAGACCCAGTACTTC
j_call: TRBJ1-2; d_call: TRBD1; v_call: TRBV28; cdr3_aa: CASSPGTGRSYGYTF; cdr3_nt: TGTGCCAGCAGTCCAGGGACAGGACGCAGCTATGGCTACACCTTC
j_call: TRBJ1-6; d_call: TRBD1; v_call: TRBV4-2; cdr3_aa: CASQLDRDGSPLHF; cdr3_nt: TGTGCCAGCCAACTGGACAGGGACGGTTCACCCCTCCACTTT
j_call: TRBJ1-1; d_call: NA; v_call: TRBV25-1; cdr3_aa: CASSALQGESAEAFF; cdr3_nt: TGTGCCAGCAGTGCCTTACAGGGAGAGTCGGCTGAAGCTTTCTTT
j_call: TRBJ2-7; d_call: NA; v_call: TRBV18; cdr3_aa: CASSPGASAYEQYF; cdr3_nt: TGTGCCAGCTCACCAGGGGCCAGCGCCTACGAGCAGTACTTC
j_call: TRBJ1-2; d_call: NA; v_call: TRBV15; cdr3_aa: CATSESDYGYTF; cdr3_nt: TGTGCCACCAGCGAGAGCGACTATGGCTACACCTTC
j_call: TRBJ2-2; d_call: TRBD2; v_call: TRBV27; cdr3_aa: CATTSGGNTGELFF; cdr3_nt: TGTGCCACCACTAGCGGGGGGAACACCGGGGAGCTGTTTTTT
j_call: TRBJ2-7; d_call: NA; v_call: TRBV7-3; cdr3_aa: CASSRGTPPELEQYF; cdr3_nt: TGTGCCAGCAGCCGGGGGACTCCTCCAGAACTCGAGCAGTACTTC
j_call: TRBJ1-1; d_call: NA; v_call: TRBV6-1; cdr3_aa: CASLREGGGAEAFF; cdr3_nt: TGTGCCAGCTTAAGGGAGGGCGGGGGCGCTGAAGCTTTCTTT
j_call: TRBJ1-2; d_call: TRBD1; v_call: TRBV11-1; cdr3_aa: CASTRPEDRGPGYTF; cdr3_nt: TGTGCCAGCACCCGCCCAGAGGACAGGGGGCCTGGCTACACCTTC
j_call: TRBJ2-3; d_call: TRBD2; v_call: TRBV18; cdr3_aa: CASSPGTRDTDKQYF; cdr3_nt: TGTGCCAGCTCTCCCGGGACTAGGGACACAGATAAGCAGTATTTT
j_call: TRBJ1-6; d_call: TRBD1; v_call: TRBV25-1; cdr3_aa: CASSLDRGIVNSPLHF; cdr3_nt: TGTGCCAGCAGCTTGGACAGGGGGATCGTGAATTCACCCCTCCACTTT
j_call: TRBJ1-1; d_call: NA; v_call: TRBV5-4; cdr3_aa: CASSLRGQPNTEDFF; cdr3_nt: TGTGCCAGCAGCTTACGGGGTCAGCCAAACACTGAAGATTTCTTT
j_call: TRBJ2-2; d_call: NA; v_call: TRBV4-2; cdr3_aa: CASSRGGRNTGELFF; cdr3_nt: TGTGCCAGCAGCCGAGGGGGACGGAACACCGGGGAGCTGTTTTTT
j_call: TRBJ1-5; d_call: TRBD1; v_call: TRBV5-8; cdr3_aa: CASSLGAGGFNQPQHF; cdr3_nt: TGTGCCAGCAGCTTGGGGGCAGGGGGTTTCAATCAGCCCCAGCATTTT
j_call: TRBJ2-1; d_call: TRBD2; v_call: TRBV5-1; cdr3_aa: CASSLAGGPLDEQFF; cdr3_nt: TGCGCCAGCAGCTTGGCGGGGGGGCCCCTCGATGAGCAGTTCTTC
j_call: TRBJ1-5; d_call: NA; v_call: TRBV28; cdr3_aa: CATTGGRGNQPQHF; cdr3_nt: TGTGCCACCACGGGAGGGCGAGGCAATCAGCCCCAGCATTTT
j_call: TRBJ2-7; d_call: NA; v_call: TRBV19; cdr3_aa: CASRRQQSYEQYF; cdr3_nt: TGTGCCAGCAGACGACAGCAATCCTACGAGCAGTACTTC